Here is one T cell receptor beta chain with its context. The antigen remains unidentified. One junction end does not reproduce the germline sequence, and a read error may be involved. Only in-frame clones appear in the TCRdb table, and some are missing; sequencing was by immunoSEQ multiplex PCR. The sample includes about 9,700 clones, around 76% of them seen just once. Cultured cells yielded isolated CD4+ T cells after less than 11 days. Every participant took two doses of the BNT162b2 or mRNA-1273 vaccine. All vaccine recipients tested negative for nucleocapsid antibodies and had never contracted SARS-CoV-2 infection. This entry belongs to a study of vaccination effects on CD4 cells after COVID-19. Study-level background: Ahead of sequencing, the ViraFEST assay grew antigen-specific CD4+ T cells using viral peptide pools.

The CDR3 contains 12 residues. Germline-derived CDR1 and CDR2 are SNHLY and FYNNEI. Overall study findings and caveats: Clonal contraction was marked in infection- and vaccine-induced clones late after vaccination.

This chain uses TRBV2 with TRBJ2-7; 7 bases align to TRBD2. The source is a human donor who received a COVID-19 vaccine. The sequencing here drew on CD4+ T cells from PBMCs cultured without peptide, taken after COVID-19 vaccination. The CDR3 protein is CAVGGSSYEQYF. CDR3 DNA: TGCGCCGTAGGCGGGAGCTCCTACGAGCAGTACTTC.